These T cell receptor beta chains were read from a single sample in a study of blood T cell repertoires in COVID-19. The assay was immunoSEQ multiplex PCR, and TCRdb's table has in-frame clones only and misses some. The sample shows 150,000 to 200,000 clones, 60% to 85% of them seen only once. The specimen sequenced was peripheral blood. These TCRs come from a woman aged 55-70 years with COVID-19, enrolled during active disease. CDR3s leave out the opening cysteine and the closing phenylalanine or tryptophan. Fields, in order: D gene, CDR3 length, V gene, CDR3 protein. D genes are given only for firm matches.

. 17 TRBV24-1 ATSAREPAYRSYNSPLH
TRBD1 12 TRBV19 ASSPTGQEHTQY
TRBD1 16 TRBV7-6 ASSLKVDRFSTNEKLF
. 13 TRBV15 ATSRTQDIPYEQY
TRBD1 13 TRBV5-5 ASSLRDRGDLAQH
TRBD1 15 TRBV6-2/TRBV6-3 ASSLLRTGAAGDEQY
. 15 TRBV7-6 ASSLHPGTISNQPQH
. 12 TRBV5-4 ASNSPLHTGELF
TRBD1 11 TRBV7-3 ASSLQGGTEAF
. 13 TRBV9 ASSVGVGDFYGYT
TRBD1 13 TRBV7-7 ASSFDRGRSGELF
TRBD2 17 TRBV7-2 ASSSYLTSGTRLNYEQY
. 13 TRBV27 ASSLSVGRTYEQY
. 15 TRBV3-1/TRBV3-2 ASSRPPGAGSNEKLF
. 13 TRBV18 ASSPYKRGTGELF
. 18 TRBV29-1 SVDTSSWRQKSPPVRGYT
TRBD1 11 TRBV29-1 SGTGVNTGELF
TRBD1 16 TRBV6-2/TRBV6-3 ASSKIPGQGAKYNEQF
TRBD1 11 TRBV27 ASSQGAVTEAF
. 10 TRBV2 ASSVYGGEQF
. 15 TRBV29-1 SVEDRAETASNQPQH
. 14 TRBV21-1 ASSQGLAGVSDEQF
. 13 TRBV19 ASSQGPYSTDTQY
. 13 TRBV28 ASSLYRSTGNTIY
TRBD2 11 TRBV24-1 ATSGEGTGELF
TRBD2 14 TRBV7-9 ASSLVLSSGRDEQF
. 14 TRBV5-6 ASSLGPPGSNEKLF
TRBD2 13 TRBV19 ASTRGLAGAGEQY
. 14 TRBV5-1 ASSLEGLGMNTEAF
. 12 TRBV10-3 AISELANTGELF
TRBD2 16 TRBV11-3 ASSLTSGGTWNTGELF
TRBD1 17 TRBV2 ASSDGPPGTAGPGYGYT
TRBD1 12 TRBV5-1 ASSATGGRSGYT
. 13 TRBV6-5 ASSSHRFSNYGYT
. 13 TRBV4-3 ASSQDGGNGNEQF
TRBD1 13 TRBV28 ASSGWGQGVNEQF
. 15 TRBV5-1 ASSLIQGFSGANVLT
. 12 TRBV5-8 ASSYYRARETQY
TRBD1 12 TRBV27 ASSLASGGTEAF
TRBD1 16 TRBV5-1 ASSFGTQGGLDNQPQH
TRBD1 13 TRBV4-3 ASSQDRDRVSPLH
TRBD1 14 TRBV7-2 ASSWTGTGIQETQY
TRBD2 12 TRBV7-2 ASSLRGVVDTQY
. 11 TRBV27 ASRLQGSGELF
TRBD1 13 TRBV9 ASSAQTGGLTEAF
. 12 TRBV10-3 AISESQGTGELF
. 14 TRBV6-2/TRBV6-3 ASSSSTLTGTDTQY
. 14 TRBV6-5 ASSYSALTRQETQY
. 12 TRBV11-2 ASSLFLAQETQY
. 11 TRBV15 ATSSQYNQPQH
. 12 TRBV6-5 ASSYEVKDTEAF
TRBD1 11 TRBV27 ASSWGQNYGYT
. 9 TRBV14 ASSQANEQF
TRBD2 13 TRBV7-2 ASSSKSGGPITQY
. 13 TRBV19 ASSIGLAGANVLT
. 13 TRBV18 ASSPIPPGGTEAF
. 10 TRBV2 ASSNVPGPQH
. 12 TRBV21-1 ASSKVTGRSPLH
TRBD2 12 TRBV7-2 ASSLAGLALVQY
. 13 TRBV15 ATSREAESNQPQH